This TCR beta chain was retrieved from a study of cytomegalovirus exposure and HLA in healthy donors. The PCR had 60 Vbeta and 13 Jbeta primers. Data came from immunoSEQ multiplex PCR; TCRdb stores just in-frame clones and leaves some out. The table lists about 150,000 clones, about 68% of them singletons. The sequenced sample was PBMCs. The clonotype originates from a man younger than 35 in good health and CMV-seronegative.

The CDR3 coding sequence is TGTGCCAGCAGCCCCGGACTAGCGGAAGCCTACGAGCAGTACTTC. Its translation: CASSPGLAEAYEQYF. The rearrangement joins TRBV13 to TRBJ2-7; TRBD2 matches at 10 bases. CDR1 and CDR2 (germline): PRHDT, FYEKMQ (reference sequence). The CDR3 is 15 residues long. The J segment lost 2 bases and the V segment lost 5 bases, leaving 6 bases of the junction unmatched.